A single sample gave rise to the 22 T cell receptor beta chains below, sequenced in a study of blood T cell repertoires in COVID-19. Using immunoSEQ multiplex PCR, the repertoire was profiled, and TCRdb retains in-frame clones only, with some absent. This table has about 180,000 clones, 88% appearing once. Sequencing was done on a sample of PBMCs or T cells enriched from blood (not recorded which). The receptors originated from a woman between 18 and 30 years old who had recovered from COVID-19.

The V gene is TRBV4-1, the J gene TRBJ2-7; 9 bases match TRBD2. The CDR3 is 16 residues long. V trimming: 4 bases; J trimming: 7 bases; junction bases outside the gene matches: 14. The V gene's germline CDR1 is MGHRA and CDR2 YSYEKL. Here the CDR3 reads CASSPRGTSSRGEQYF. Here the CDR3 DNA reads TGCGCCAGCAGCCCACGAGGGACTAGCTCCCGGGGGGAGCAGTACTTC.

V usage is TRBV7-8 and J usage is TRBJ2-1; 12 bases match TRBD2. The CDR3 is 19 residues long. V trimming: 1 base; J trimming: 2 bases; junction bases outside the gene matches: 9. Germline lookup yields CDR1 SGHVS and CDR2 FQNEAQ. The CDR3 nucleotides are TGTGCCAGCAGCTTAGGGCGACTAGCGGGAGTTGGGGCCTACAATGAGCAGTTCTTC. Its protein product is CASSLGRLAGVGAYNEQFF.

The V and J genes are TRBV29-1 and TRBJ2-7; weak D call: TRBD1 (6 bases). This CDR3 has 14 residues. Trimming pared 5 bases from V and 3 bases from J, leaving 17 bases between. Germline CDR1 and CDR2: SQVTM and ANQGSEA. This chain's CDR3 is CSVLDRTLSYEQYF. CDR3 sequence (DNA): TGCAGCGTTCTAGACAGGACTCTCAGCTACGAGCAGTACTTC.

V and J are TRBV19 and TRBJ1-5, with D possibly matching TRBD1 (6 bases). Trimming stripped 7 bases from V and 3 bases from J, with 13 bases between. The CDR3 sequence is 14 residues long. Germline CDR1 and CDR2: LNHDA and SQIVND (reference sequence). The CDR3 sequence is CASTTQGTNQPQHF. For the CDR3, the DNA is TGTGCCAGTACCACTCAGGGGACCAATCAGCCCCAGCATTTT.

This chain uses TRBV5-4 with TRBJ2-1, with 13 bases matching TRBD2. The CDR3 covers 17 residues. The germline V gene has CDR1 SGHNT and CDR2 YYREEE (reference sequence). Trimming cost V 1 base and J 2 bases; bases outside gene matches: 3. The CDR3 coding sequence is TGTGCCAGCAGCTTGACTAGCGGGAGGGGTCCCTACAATGAGCAGTTCTTC. As protein: CASSLTSGRGPYNEQFF.

This clone came up once. V and J are TRBV10-3 and TRBJ1-5; a possible D gene is TRBD1 (5 bases). Germline V gives CDR1 ENHRY, CDR2 SYGVKD. The V end lost 2 bases, the J end lost 1 base, and 12 bases lay between the germline ends. The CDR3 length is 16 residues. The CDR3 reads CAISEAGVVSNQPQHF. The DNA for the CDR3 is TGTGCCATCAGTGAGGCGGGGGTGGTGAGCAATCAGCCCCAGCATTTT.

This chain joins TRBV29-1 and TRBJ1-2; D call uncertain. Trimming left V 4 bases short and J 0 bases short, with 9 bases between. This CDR3 region has 13 residues. CDR1 is SQVTM, CDR2 ANQGSEA, per germline. CDR3 region: CSVGTATNYGYTF. The DNA for the CDR3 is TGCAGCGTTGGAACAGCTACTAACTATGGCTACACCTTC. Full variable domain (outside the CDR3, taken from reference TRBV29-1 and TRBJ1-2): SAVISQKPSRDICQRGTSLTIQCQVDSQVTMMFWYRQQPGQSLTLIATANQGSEATYESGFVIDKFPISRPNLTFSTLTVSNMSPEDSSIYLCSVGTATNYGYTFGSGTRLTVV.

This clone was found many times. DNA of the CDR3: TGCGCCAGCAGCCAAGCTATCGTCGAAGAACTAGCGGGGGGCGCCTACGAGCAGTACTTC. Translating gives CASSQAIVEELAGGAYEQYF. The chain combines TRBV4-3 with TRBJ2-7; 12 bases fit TRBD2. The germline CDR1 and CDR2 sequences are LGHNA and YSLEER. The CDR3 sequence is 20 residues long. After removal of 1 base from V and 2 bases from J, the junction contained 15 bases not matched to a gene.

The CDR3 DNA reads TGCGCCAGCAGTGGATCGGGAGCAGGGAATGAGCAGTTCTTC. The encoded protein is CASSGSGAGNEQFF. The chain has TRBV10-1 and TRBJ2-1; D may be TRBD2 (6 bases). CDR3 size: 14 residues. The V gene lost 4 bases and the J gene lost 7 bases, with 14 bases spanning the gap. The V gene's germline CDR1 is WNHNN and CDR2 SYGVQD (reference sequence).

DNA for the CDR3: TGTGCCAGCAGTCCCGGGACAGGGGGCCCGGGCTCTGGAAACACCATATATTTT. It encodes CASSPGTGGPGSGNTIYF. The chain combines TRBV28 with TRBJ1-3, with TRBD1 identical over 12 bases. V lost 5 bases, J lost 0 bases, and 8 bases stayed unmatched. This CDR3 is built from 18 residues. Per the germline V gene, CDR1 is MDHEN and CDR2 is SYDVKM.

The chain recombines TRBV7-9 with TRBJ1-1; weak D call: TRBD1 (5 bases). CDR3 length: 14 amino acids. Germline CDR1 reads SEHNR; CDR2 reads FQNEAQ (reference sequence). V lost 5 bases and J 0 bases, leaving 10 bases between the germline ends. CDR3 DNA sequence: TGTGCCAGCAGCCGTGGGGCATTGAACACTGAAGCTTTCTTT. Translating it yields CASSRGALNTEAFF.

A word on this clone: A single base separates this from a much larger clone, so it may be a read error. The rearrangement links TRBV7-9 to TRBJ1-1; D remains unclear. The germline V gene encodes CDR1 SEHNR and CDR2 FQNEAQ (reference sequence). The V end was cut by 2 bases, the J end by 1 base, with 5 bases between. CDR3 length: 13 amino acids. The CDR3 is CASSLTANTEAFF. For the CDR3, the DNA is TGTGCCAGCAGCTTAACAGCGAACACTGAAGCTTTCTTT. Full variable domain (rest looked up from reference TRBV7-9 and TRBJ1-1): DTGVSQNPRHKITKRGQNVTFRCDPISEHNRLYWYRQTLGQGPEFLTYFQNEAQLEKSRLLSDRFSAERPKGSFSTLEIQRTEQGDSAMYLCASSLTANTEAFFGQGTRLTVV.

The V call is TRBV18, the J call TRBJ2-7, with D possibly matching TRBD2 (5 bases). Germline V lookup: CDR1 KGHSH, CDR2 LQKENI. V lost 6 bases and J 3 bases, leaving 12 bases between the germline ends. There are 13 residues in the CDR3. CDR3 sequence: CASSLEGGYEQYF. CDR3 sequence (DNA): TGTGCCAGCTCCCTAGAAGGAGGCTACGAGCAGTACTTC.

The chain joins TRBV10-3 to TRBJ1-2, with D perhaps TRBD1 (6 bases). Germline-derived CDR1 and CDR2 are ENHRY and SYGVKD. The CDR3 has 12 residues. Trimming removed 8 bases from V and 4 bases from J, with 11 bases in between. The CDR3 bases are TGTGCCATCGGGGGGGGCGGCTATGGCTACACCTTC. It codes for CAIGGGGYGYTF.

The chain is built from TRBV5-1 and TRBJ2-1, with D possibly being TRBD2 (6 bases). Looked up from germline, CDR1 is SGHRS and CDR2 is YFSETQ. The germline V and J ends were trimmed by 4 bases and 12 bases, with 17 bases remaining between them. The CDR3 runs to 13 residues. CDR3 amino acids: CASSPGFGEVQFF. The CDR3 DNA sequence: TGCGCCAGCAGCCCGGGTTTTGGGGAGGTGCAGTTCTTC. The full variable domain, with the rest looked up from reference TRBV5-1 and TRBJ2-1, is KAGVTQTPRYLIKTRGQQVTLSCSPISGHRSVSWYQQTPGQGLQFLFEYFSETQRNKGNFPGRFSGRQFSNSRSEMNVSTLELGDSALYLCASSPGFGEVQFFGPGTRLTVL.

This chain joins TRBV6-2 or TRBV6-3 and TRBJ2-3; D possibly corresponds to TRBD2 (5 bases). The V gene's germline CDR1 is MNHEY and CDR2 SVGEGT. Trimming pared 4 bases from V and 8 bases from J, leaving 7 bases between. CDR3 length equals 11 residues. The chain's CDR3 is CASSLAGTQYF. CDR3 nucleotide sequence: TGTGCCAGCAGTTTGGCGGGTACGCAGTATTTT.

A remark on this clone: At one boundary the junction diverges from the germline segment, which might be a read error. V usage is TRBV18 and J usage is TRBJ1-1; a possible D gene is TRBD1 (6 bases). The CDR3 length is 15 residues. Germline CDR1 KGHSH, CDR2 LQKENI. CDR3 sequence: CASSPLRQENAEAFF. The CDR3 DNA reads as TGTGCCAGCTCACCACTAAGACAGGAGAACGCTGAAGCTTTCTTT.

The rearrangement uses TRBV6-6 and TRBJ1-6; 8 positions agree with TRBD1. Germline CDR1 and CDR2: MNHNY and SVGAGI (reference sequence). V shed 6 bases, J shed 8 bases, and the junction held 6 bases outside the gene matches. CDR3 length equals 14 residues. This CDR3 is CASSLDRADSPLHF. CDR3 in DNA: TGTGCCAGCAGCCTGGACAGGGCGGATTCACCCCTCCACTTT.

DNA of the CDR3: TGTGCCAGCCGACGCGAGGGCAGCAACTACGAGCAGTACTTC. It is translated as CASRREGSNYEQYF. The V gene is TRBV11-2, the J gene TRBJ2-7; possible D gene TRBD2, 5 bases. V was pared by 8 bases and J by 3 bases, with 17 bases between. This CDR3 contains 14 residues. CDR1 and CDR2 from the germline V gene are SGHAT and FQNNGV.

The V gene is TRBV4-2, the J gene TRBJ1-2, with TRBD1 matching over 7 bases. This CDR3 region has 15 residues. Germline trimming cut 0 bases from V and 5 bases from J; bases unmatched to any gene: 6. The germline V gene has CDR1 LGHNA and CDR2 YNFKEQ. CDR3 coding DNA: TGTGCCAGCAGCCAAGAATTCGGGACAGAATATGGCTACACCTTC. It yields the protein CASSQEFGTEYGYTF.

This clone was counted between two and nine times. The chain employs TRBV2 and TRBJ1-6; 8 positions agree with TRBD1. J was trimmed by 0 bases and V by 2 bases; bases with no gene match: 0. The CDR3 loop spans 16 amino acids. Germline V CDR1 and CDR2: SNHLY, FYNNEI. CDR3 in DNA: TGTGCCAGCAGTGAACAGGGGGCCTCCTATAATTCACCCCTCCACTTT. Its translation: CASSEQGASYNSPLHF.

CDR3: CASRRGQASYEQYF. The CDR3, as DNA: TGTGCCAGCAGGCGGGGACAGGCCTCCTACGAGCAGTACTTC. V gene TRBV6-5 combines with J gene TRBJ2-7; 8 nucleotides line up with TRBD1. The germline V gene has CDR1 MNHEY and CDR2 SVGAGI. The ends lost 6 bases at V and 0 bases at J; junction bases unmatched: 4. The CDR3 is made up of 14 amino acids.